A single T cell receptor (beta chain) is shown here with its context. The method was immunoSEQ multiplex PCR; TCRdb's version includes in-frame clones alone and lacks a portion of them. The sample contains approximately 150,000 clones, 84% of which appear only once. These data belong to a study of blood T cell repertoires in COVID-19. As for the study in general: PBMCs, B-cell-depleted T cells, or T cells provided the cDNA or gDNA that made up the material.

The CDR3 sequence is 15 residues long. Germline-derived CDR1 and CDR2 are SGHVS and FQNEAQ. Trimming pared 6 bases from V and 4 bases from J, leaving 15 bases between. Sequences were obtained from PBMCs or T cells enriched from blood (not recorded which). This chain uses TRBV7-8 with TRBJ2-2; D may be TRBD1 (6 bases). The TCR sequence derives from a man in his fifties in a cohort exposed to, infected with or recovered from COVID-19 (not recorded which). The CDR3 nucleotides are TGTGCCAGCAGACGTATGGCAGGGGTCACCGGGGAGCTGTTTTTT. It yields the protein CASRRMAGVTGELFF. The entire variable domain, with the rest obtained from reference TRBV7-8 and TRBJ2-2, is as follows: GAGVSQSPRYKVAKRGQDVALRCDPISGHVSLFWYQQALGQGPEFLTYFQNEAQLDKSGLPSDRFFAERPEGSVSTLKIQRTQQEDSAVYLCASRRMAGVTGELFFGEGSRLTVL.